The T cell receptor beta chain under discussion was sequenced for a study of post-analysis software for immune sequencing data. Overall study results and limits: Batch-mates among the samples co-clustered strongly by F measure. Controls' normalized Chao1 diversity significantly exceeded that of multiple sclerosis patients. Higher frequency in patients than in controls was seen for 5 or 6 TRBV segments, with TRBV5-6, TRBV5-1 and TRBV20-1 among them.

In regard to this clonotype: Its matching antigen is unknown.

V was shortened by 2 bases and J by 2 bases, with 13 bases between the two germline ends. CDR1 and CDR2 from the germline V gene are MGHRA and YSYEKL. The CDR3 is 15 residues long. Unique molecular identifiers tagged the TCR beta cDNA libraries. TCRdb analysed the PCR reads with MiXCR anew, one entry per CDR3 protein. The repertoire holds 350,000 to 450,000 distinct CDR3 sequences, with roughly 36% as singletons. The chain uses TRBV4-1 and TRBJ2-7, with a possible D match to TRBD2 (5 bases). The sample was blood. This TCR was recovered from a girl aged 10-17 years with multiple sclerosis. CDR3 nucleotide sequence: TGCGCCAGCAGCCAATGGGCGGGTGCTACCTACGAGCAGTACTTC. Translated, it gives CASSQWAGATYEQYF.